Below are 21 T cell receptor beta chains sequenced from a single sample in a study of Ad26.COV2.S vaccination and SARS-CoV-2 variants. Sequencing used immunoSEQ multiplex PCR; TCRdb keeps in-frame clones, though not all of them. In the table there are about 350,000 clones, roughly 94% of which are singletons. The sample was peripheral blood, taken after recovery from COVID-19. Receptor source: a human donor who had recovered from COVID-19.

The chain carries TRBV5-1 and TRBJ1-2; D unclear. Trimming took 3 bases from V and 5 from J, leaving 8 bases between them. This CDR3 is built from 12 residues. Germline V lookup: CDR1 SGHRS, CDR2 YFSETQ. DNA for the CDR3: TGCGCCAGCAGCTCCGGCGGGTATGGCTACACCTTC. Its translation is CASSSGGYGYTF.

V and J are TRBV10-3 and TRBJ2-7; TRBD2 might be the D (6 bases). V was pared by 8 bases and J by 3 bases, with 14 bases between. CDR1 is ENHRY and CDR2 is SYGVKD in the germline V gene. This CDR3 is 13 amino acids long. CDR3 nucleotides: TGTGCCATCGGCCGCGGGGAATACTACGAGCAGTACTTC. Translated, it gives CAIGRGEYYEQYF.

The V gene is TRBV7-8, the J gene TRBJ1-2; a possible D gene is TRBD1 (5 bases). Germline CDR1 reads SGHVS; CDR2 reads FQNEAQ. The CDR3 is 14 residues long. The V end lost 3 bases, the J end lost 6 bases, and 14 bases lay between the germline ends. Here the CDR3 DNA reads TGTGCCAGCAGCTTCGCCCAGGGTACCGATGGCTACACCTTC. It is translated as CASSFAQGTDGYTF.

This clone was detected only once. The gene calls are TRBV6-4 and TRBJ2-3; D gene unclear. The V gene lost 6 bases and the J gene lost 6 bases, with 13 bases spanning the gap. Germline values: CDR1 MRHNA, CDR2 SNTAGT. The CDR3 covers 13 residues. The CDR3 spells CASSREVGDTQYF. CDR3 DNA sequence: TGTGCCAGCAGCCGTGAGGTCGGGGATACGCAGTATTTT.

V usage is TRBV5-1 and J usage is TRBJ2-5; D gene ambiguous. This CDR3 is built from 11 residues. CDR1 is SGHRS and CDR2 is YFSETQ in the germline V gene. Trimming removed 4 bases from V and 0 bases from J, with 1 base in between. This chain's CDR3 is CASSDQETQYF. CDR3 coding DNA: TGCGCCAGCAGCGACCAAGAGACCCAGTACTTC. Filled out from reference TRBV5-1 and TRBJ2-5, the complete variable domain reads KAGVTQTPRYLIKTRGQQVTLSCSPISGHRSVSWYQQTPGQGLQFLFEYFSETQRNKGNFPGRFSGRQFSNSRSEMNVSTLELGDSALYLCASSDQETQYFGPGTRLLVL.

The CDR3 protein is CASSYQGGNIQYF. CDR3 DNA: TGTGCCAGCAGCTATCAGGGAGGGAACATTCAGTACTTC. The chain links TRBV13 to TRBJ2-4; 7 nucleotides line up with TRBD2. The CDR3 is 13 amino acids. Per germline, CDR1 PRHDT and CDR2 FYEKMQ (reference sequence). After removal of 4 bases from V and 7 bases from J, the junction contained 4 bases not matched to a gene.

The chain employs TRBV5-1 and TRBJ2-1; D is tentatively TRBD1 or TRBD2 (5 bases each). Germline-derived CDR1 and CDR2 are SGHRS and YFSETQ. Trimming took 5 bases from V and 5 from J, leaving 23 bases between them. The CDR3 runs 17 residues. The CDR3 DNA follows: TGCGCCAGCAGTGGGGGAGTGGGCGGAGTGATAAACAATGAGCAGTTCTTC. Translating it yields CASSGGVGGVINNEQFF.

This chain uses TRBV9 with TRBJ1-3; D is unclear. V was trimmed by 0 bases and J by 4 bases, leaving 11 bases between them. The germline gives CDR1 SGDLS, CDR2 YYNGEE. This CDR3 spans 15 amino acids. CDR3 coding DNA: TGTGCCAGCAGCGTAGAGGCGGCTCCCGGAAACACCATATATTTT. This sequence encodes CASSVEAAPGNTIYF.

V and J are TRBV7-2 and TRBJ1-2; D uncertain. Between the trimmed V and J ends, which lost 7 bases and 7 bases, there was a span of 19 bases. Looked up from germline, CDR1 is SGHTA and CDR2 is FQGNSA. This CDR3 comprises 14 residues. In DNA form, the CDR3 reads TGTGCCAGCACCCTGGGCTCCCCCAGTCGTGGCTACACCTTC. This sequence encodes CASTLGSPSRGYTF. The whole variable domain, remainder taken from reference TRBV7-2 and TRBJ1-2, is GAGVSQSPSNKVTEKGKDVELRCDPISGHTALYWYRQSLGQGLEFLIYFQGNSAPDKSGLPSDRFSAERTGGSVSTLTIQRTQQEDSAVYLCASTLGSPSRGYTFGSGTRLTVV.

The chain joins TRBV5-1 to TRBJ2-7, with a weak D call TRBD1 (5 bases). The CDR3 consists of 16 residues. Looked up from germline, CDR1 is SGHRS and CDR2 is YFSETQ. Deletions cut 2 bases from V and 4 bases from J, with 19 bases between. CDR3: CASSFRGDRASYEQYF. CDR3 coding DNA: TGCGCCAGCAGCTTTCGAGGTGACAGAGCCTCTTACGAGCAGTACTTC.

In this sample, this clone turned up once. The chain couples TRBV2 to TRBJ1-1; D is ambiguous. Germline loops: CDR1 SNHLY, CDR2 FYNNEI. V lost 0 bases and J lost 2, with 10 bases in between. The CDR3 is 15 residues long. The CDR3 loop is CASSEALMSNTEAFF. Here the CDR3 DNA reads TGTGCCAGCAGTGAAGCGTTGATGAGTAACACTGAAGCTTTCTTT.

In this sample, this clone turned up once. The chain joins TRBV19 to TRBJ1-4; D remains unclear. Looked up from germline, CDR1 is LNHDA and CDR2 is SQIVND (reference sequence). V dropped 7 bases and J dropped 3 bases, with 12 bases sitting between them. CDR3 length: 14 amino acids. In nucleotides, the CDR3 is TGTGCCAGTAACCCGAGGCGGGCTAATGAAAAACTGTTTTTT. Translated: CASNPRRANEKLFF.

The chain recombines TRBV3-1 (or the pseudogene TRBV3-2) with TRBJ2-7; D is unresolved. V lost 6 bases and J 3 bases, leaving 9 bases between the germline ends. The CDR3 extends over 12 amino acids. Germline CDR1 and CDR2: LGHDT and YNNKEL (reference sequence). The CDR3 nucleotides are TGTGCCAGCAGTCGGGTCTTCTACGAGCAGTACTTC. It translates to CASSRVFYEQYF.

The sample holds a few counts of this clone. The chain links TRBV5-1 to TRBJ2-1; D remains unclear. The CDR3 sequence is 14 residues long. Trimming took 3 bases from V and 1 from J, leaving 8 bases between them. Germline V gene data show CDR1 as SGHRS and CDR2 as YFSETQ. CDR3 sequence reads: CASSSGDSYNEQFF. Here the CDR3 DNA reads TGCGCCAGCAGCTCCGGAGATTCCTACAATGAGCAGTTCTTC. The full variable domain, in which reference TRBV5-1 and TRBJ2-1 provide the parts outside the CDR3, is KAGVTQTPRYLIKTRGQQVTLSCSPISGHRSVSWYQQTPGQGLQFLFEYFSETQRNKGNFPGRFSGRQFSNSRSEMNVSTLELGDSALYLCASSSGDSYNEQFFGPGTRLTVL.

The V gene is TRBV9, the J gene TRBJ1-1, with 8 nucleotides matching TRBD1. Germline V gives CDR1 SGDLS, CDR2 YYNGEE. The ends lost 4 bases at V and 6 bases at J; junction bases unmatched: 11. This CDR3 has 15 residues. CDR3 in amino acids: CASSPRQGQGPEAFF. The CDR3 DNA reads as TGTGCCAGCAGCCCCCGACAAGGACAGGGCCCTGAAGCTTTCTTT.

The rearrangement links TRBV9 to TRBJ1-3, with D possibly TRBD1 on 5 matching bases. CDR3 length equals 17 residues. V was pared by 4 bases and J by 1 base, with 18 bases between. Germline-derived CDR1 and CDR2 are SGDLS and YYNGEE. The CDR3 loop is CASSFADFKGSGNTIYF. CDR3 nucleotides: TGTGCCAGCAGCTTTGCGGACTTTAAGGGGTCTGGAAACACCATATATTTT.

This chain connects TRBV12-3 or TRBV12-4 to TRBJ2-7, with 9 bases that match TRBD1. This CDR3 region has 12 residues. The J segment lost 6 bases and the V segment lost 6 bases, leaving 3 bases of the junction unmatched. The CDR3 protein is CASRVQGAEQYF. The CDR3 nucleotides are TGTGCCAGCAGGGTACAGGGGGCCGAGCAGTACTTC.

The rearrangement joins TRBV2 to TRBJ1-3; TRBD1 matches at 9 bases. This CDR3 has 15 residues. Germline loops: CDR1 SNHLY, CDR2 FYNNEI. With V trimmed by 7 bases and J by 4 bases, 8 bases remained unmatched. CDR3 region: CASTPQGAGGNTIYF. CDR3 bases: TGTGCCAGCACTCCACAGGGGGCTGGCGGAAACACCATATATTTT.

The chain joins TRBV13 to TRBJ1-6; TRBD1 matches at 7 bases. The CDR3 totals 15 residues. Looked up from germline, CDR1 is PRHDT and CDR2 is FYEKMQ (reference sequence). With 5 bases clipped from V and 6 bases from J, the junction kept 7 bases outside the gene matches. CDR3 nucleotide sequence: TGTGCCAGCAGCCCCGACAGGGCGAGTAATTCACCCCTCCACTTT. The encoded protein is CASSPDRASNSPLHF.

CDR3 in amino acids: CASSRDAQTQYF. The DNA of the CDR3 is TGTGCCAGCAGCCGGGACGCCCAGACGCAGTATTTT. This chain connects TRBV7-2 to TRBJ2-3, with D perhaps given as TRBD1 or TRBD2 (5 bases each). Germline V gene lookup returns CDR1 SGHTA and CDR2 FQGNSA. Trimming removed 5 bases from V and 9 bases from J, with 12 bases in between. The CDR3 runs 12 residues.

In DNA form, the CDR3 reads TGTGCCAGCAGCTCTCGGACAGGGAATGCATATGAGCAGTTCTTC. It yields the protein CASSSRTGNAYEQFF. The V call is TRBV11-2, the J call TRBJ2-1, with 8 bases identical to TRBD1. CDR3 length equals 15 residues. Germline V gene data show CDR1 as SGHAT and CDR2 as FQNNGV. J was trimmed by 8 bases and V by 4 bases; bases with no gene match: 10.